This TCR beta chain was identified during a study of control samples from healthy donors and cancer patients (dated by TCRdb to the early 2020s). About this clone: Its target antigen remains unknown. Nothing much larger sits one base from this clone, and base qualities are not available.

Including cysteine and phenylalanine, the CDR3 has 12 amino acids. Only CDR3 DNA remains: 36 bases, in frame from the first base. Library prep was done by the immunoSEQ multiplex PCR assay. Not all clones reach the TCRdb copy of this immuneACCESS table, which keeps in-frame sequences only. Checked studies attribute under half of the gap to unresolved V genes and leave the rest unexplained. The sample table holds 100,000 to 150,000 clones, of which over 75% were seen once. The ten largest clones capture around 1.8% of the sample. The TCR comes from a man aged 18 to 30 in good health. The specimen sequenced was blood. In this chain, TRBV21-1 is recombined with TRBJ1-5; whether TRBD1, the table's D call, matches the DNA was not checked. TRBV21-1 is tagged as a pseudogene. The DNA is TGCGTCCAGGCAGGGATTGTTCAGCCCCAGCATTTT. This sequence encodes CVQAGIVQPQHF.